The clone carrying this T cell receptor (beta chain) came up a few times. The target antigen is unknown. As to time point: pre-treatment sample, taken before nivolumab and TIL therapy. CDR3 size: 15 residues. Germline V lookup: CDR1 SGHTA, CDR2 FQGNSA. Trimming shortened V by 1 base and J by 7 bases, and 11 bases separated the two germline ends. The data stem from a study of TIL therapy for anti-PD-1-resistant metastatic lung cancer. In the study overall: By whole-exome sequencing, median non-synonymous tumor mutation burden was around 1.4 mutations per megabase. Study findings and constraints: TIL clonotype persistence in blood showed no apparent association with response. Treatment-naive, never-smoker and oncogene-addicted patients were overrepresented in this highly selected cohort.

The libraries were made with immunoSEQ v3. The method was immunoSEQ multiplex PCR; TCRdb's version includes in-frame clones alone and lacks a portion of them. The table shows fewer than 65,000 clones, with 70% to 90% occurring only once. J is TRBJ1-6 and V is TRBV7-2, with D perhaps matching TRBD1 (5 bases). The clonotype was recovered from a person between 25 and 79 years old with non-small cell lung cancer. The material sequenced was blood, taken at baseline. CDR3 region: CASSLGPGLNSPLHF. Here the CDR3 DNA reads TGTGCCAGCAGCTTAGGACCAGGGTTAAATTCACCCCTCCACTTT. The full variable domain, completed using reference TRBV7-2 and TRBJ1-6, is GAGVSQSPSNKVTEKGKDVELRCDPISGHTALYWYRQSLGQGLEFLIYFQGNSAPDKSGLPSDRFSAERTGGSVSTLTIQRTQQEDSAVYLCASSLGPGLNSPLHFGNGTRLTVT.